This entry lists 23 T cell receptor beta chains sequenced from one sample in a study of regulatory T cells in long-lasting Graves disease (dated by TCRdb to the early 2020s). This specimen's time point label, per the study, means: newly diagnosed GD, antithyroid drugs for less than 3 months. For both TCR sequencing and RNA sequencing, RNA was extracted from PBMCs in TRIzol. Libraries came from multiplex PCR. The sequencer was an Illumina HiSeq 4000. iRepertoire HTBI primers and Arm-PCR amplification of CDR3 regions were used to construct TCR beta libraries. The public reads were run again by TCRdb, first through fastp at Q25 and then through MiXCR, and only productive beta chains were kept. CDR3 protein duplicates are merged, each entry listing the most common genes and DNA. The sample yields 420,000 or so distinct CDR3 sequences; about 16% were counted once. The ten largest clones take up about 23% of the sample.

The same sample was also studied in work on T cells in Graves' hyperthyroidism and ophthalmopathy.

This material consisted of peripheral blood mononuclear cells (PBMCs), taken at new diagnosis, from a patient treated with antithyroid drugs. These receptors were taken from a young woman with Graves disease. Donor details come from another sample of the same person, matched by shared clones.

This clonotype has more than one count but fewer than ten. This sequence joins TRBV2 and TRBJ2-7, with D perhaps matching TRBD1 (6 bases). This CDR3 is 12 amino acids long. V dropped 6 bases and J dropped 4 bases, with 10 bases sitting between them. CDR1 is SNHLY and CDR2 is FYNNEI in the germline V gene. CDR3 DNA: TGTGCCAGCAGGTATACAGGGTACGAGCAGTACTTC. This encodes CASRYTGYEQYF.

This clonotype was seen only a few times. The chain is built from TRBV7-3 and TRBJ2-1, with TRBD2 matching 13 bases. The V and J ends lost 5 bases and 12 bases, in that order; junction bases with no gene match: 4. CDR3 length equals 13 residues. Looked up from germline, CDR1 is SGHTA and CDR2 is FQGTGA. CDR3 amino acids: CASSAGLAGWQFF. DNA for the CDR3: TGTGCCAGCAGCGCGGGACTAGCGGGATGGCAGTTCTTC. Complete variable domain (other parts from reference TRBV7-3 and TRBJ2-1): GAGVSQTPSNKVTEKGKYVELRCDPISGHTALYWYRQSLGQGPEFLIYFQGTGAADDSGLPNDRFFAVRPEGSVSTLKIQRTERGDSAVYLCASSAGLAGWQFFGPGTRLTVL.

In its sample, this clonotype was seen many times. The V and J genes are TRBV6-9 and TRBJ2-7, with 8 bases lining up with TRBD2. The CDR3 has 15 amino acids. V lost 2 bases, J lost 2 bases, and 5 bases stayed unmatched. Germline CDR1 reads MNHGY; CDR2 reads SVAAGI. For the CDR3, the DNA is TGTGCCAGCAGTTATGGGCGGGAGGACACCTACGAGCAGTACTTC. This encodes CASSYGREDTYEQYF.

This clonotype has a count of ten or more. The chain employs TRBV28 and TRBJ1-1, with D hard to call. This CDR3 has 14 residues. V gave up 1 base and J gave up 0 bases, with 6 bases separating them. CDR1 is MDHEN, CDR2 SYDVKM, per germline. The CDR3 loop reads CASSLYFMNTEAFF. The DNA for the CDR3 is TGTGCCAGCAGTTTATACTTCATGAACACTGAAGCTTTCTTT.

The table lists this clonotype with many counts. CDR3 loop: CASSYSGSFSAKNIQYF. In nucleotides, the CDR3 is TGTGCCAGCAGTTACTCGGGCAGCTTTTCAGCCAAAAACATTCAGTACTTC. The chain joins TRBV6-2 or TRBV6-3 to TRBJ2-4, with D unclear. Trimming took 0 bases from V and 0 from J, leaving 12 bases between them. This CDR3 comprises 17 residues. The germline CDR1 and CDR2 sequences are MNHEY and SVGEGT.

The chain carries TRBV7-8 and TRBJ2-1, with 8 bases identical to TRBD2. Germline loops: CDR1 SGHVS, CDR2 FQNEAQ. CDR3 length: 16 amino acids. The junction had 12 bases not matched to a gene; V was cut back by 8 bases and J by 3 bases. CDR3 sequence: CASLRGLAGRYNEQFF. Here the CDR3 DNA reads TGTGCCAGCCTCAGGGGCCTAGCGGGTCGCTACAATGAGCAGTTCTTC.

V usage is TRBV11-2 and J usage is TRBJ1-4, with TRBD1 matching 8 bases. V trimming: 5 bases; J trimming: 2 bases; junction bases outside the gene matches: 7. From germline, CDR1 is SGHAT and CDR2 FQNNGV. The CDR3 sequence is 16 residues long. The CDR3 region has the DNA TGTGCCAGCAGCCCGGGACAGGCAAGGACTAATGAAAAACTGTTTTTT. Protein: CASSPGQARTNEKLFF.

This clonotype came up many times. The chain recombines TRBV7-9 with TRBJ2-3, with D unresolved. V lost 1 base and J lost 6, with 14 bases in between. CDR1 is SEHNR and CDR2 is FQNEAQ in the germline V gene (reference sequence). The CDR3 runs to 15 residues. The CDR3 loop reads CASSLDGPTWDTQYF. The CDR3 DNA sequence: TGTGCCAGCAGCTTAGATGGTCCCACCTGGGATACGCAGTATTTT.

This clonotype was observed a few times. A much larger clone differs from this one at a single base, so this may be a read error. The genes are TRBV5-1 and TRBJ1-1; D is perhaps TRBD1 (6 bases). This CDR3 has 14 amino acids. Germline loops: CDR1 SGHRS, CDR2 YFSETQ. Here the CDR3 reads CANSLGGASSEAFF. CDR3 nucleotides: TGCGCCAACAGCTTGGGGGGCGCTTCGTCTGAAGCTTTCTTT.

The chain couples TRBV7-2 to TRBJ1-2, with 7 bases matching TRBD1. V lost 0 bases to trimming and J lost 8 bases; unmatched junction nucleotides: 3. Looked up from germline, CDR1 is SGHTA and CDR2 is FQGNSA. The CDR3 length is 13 residues. In DNA, the CDR3 is TGTGCCAGCAGCTTAGCACAGGGGATAGGCTACACCTTC. It yields the protein CASSLAQGIGYTF.

This clonotype was counted at least ten times. The chain joins TRBV11-1 to TRBJ1-2, with D uncertain. V was shortened by 5 bases and J by 4 bases, with 11 bases between the two germline ends. This CDR3 is 13 amino acids long. CDR1 and CDR2 from the germline V gene are SGHAT and FQDESV (reference sequence). CDR3 amino acids: CASSLKVGYGYTF. CDR3 nucleotides: TGTGCCAGCAGCCTCAAGGTCGGCTATGGCTACACCTTC.

The chain recombines TRBV11-2 with TRBJ2-1, with D possibly being TRBD2 (6 bases). The length of the CDR3 is 15 residues. V was cut by 5 bases and J by 5 bases, with 16 bases left in between. Germline V CDR1 and CDR2: SGHAT, FQNNGV. CDR3 protein: CASSPRTIGDNEQFF. CDR3 in DNA: TGTGCCAGCAGCCCTAGGACTATAGGGGACAATGAGCAGTTCTTC.

This clonotype was recorded at least ten times. The V and J genes are TRBV28 and TRBJ1-2; D not resolved. Germline CDR1 is MDHEN and CDR2 is SYDVKM. The ends were cut back, 4 bases at V and 5 bases at J, with 14 bases in the middle. The CDR3 is 14 residues long. In nucleotides, the CDR3 is TGTGCCAGCAGTTATTCTAGGCCGGGGTATGGCTACACCTTC. Protein sequence: CASSYSRPGYGYTF.

This clonotype was observed many times. The gene calls are TRBV27 and TRBJ2-7, with 9 bases lining up with TRBD2. The CDR3 covers 16 residues. Per germline, CDR1 MNHEY and CDR2 SMNVEV (reference sequence). V was clipped by 5 bases and J by 4 bases; unmatched bases: 12. Here the CDR3 reads CASSPLGREGLYEQYF. The CDR3 nucleotides are TGTGCCAGCAGTCCCCTTGGGCGGGAGGGTCTTTACGAGCAGTACTTC.

At least ten counts were recorded for this clonotype. The chain recombines TRBV12-3 or TRBV12-4 with TRBJ2-3; TRBD2 aligns across 11 bases. This CDR3 region has 15 residues. Germline trimming cut 3 bases from V and 4 bases from J; bases unmatched to any gene: 3. Written as DNA, the CDR3 is TGTGCCAGCAGTTTCCGTAGCGGGAGGGCAGATACGCAGTATTTT. Its protein is CASSFRSGRADTQYF.

In the case of this clonotype: A much larger clone lies a single base off, so this may be a read error. V and J are TRBV20-1 and TRBJ1-2; possible D gene TRBD1, 5 bases. The CDR3 runs to 14 residues. CDR1 DFQATT and CDR2 SNEGSKA come from the germline V gene (reference sequence). The CDR3 reads CSARDRGSIYGFTF. CDR3 DNA sequence: TGCAGTGCTAGAGATCGGGGCAGCATCTATGGCTTCACCTTC.

This clonotype was detected only a few times. The V and J genes are TRBV5-6 and TRBJ2-4; D possibly corresponds to TRBD2 (5 bases). V lost 2 bases and J 8 bases, leaving 8 bases between the germline ends. There are 12 residues in the CDR3. CDR1 SGHDT and CDR2 YYEEEE come from the germline V gene. The CDR3 region has the DNA TGTGCCAGCAGCTTTCTCGGGGACATTCAGTACTTC. Protein: CASSFLGDIQYF. Using reference TRBV5-6 and TRBJ2-4 for the parts outside the CDR3, the full variable domain is DAGVTQSPTHLIKTRGQQVTLRCSPKSGHDTVSWYQQALGQGPQFIFQYYEEEERQRGNFPDRFSGHQFPNYSSELNVNALLLGDSALYLCASSFLGDIQYFGAGTRLSVL.

The chain recombines TRBV30 with TRBJ2-1, with 8 bases identical to TRBD1. The junction had 13 bases not matched to a gene; V was cut back by 5 bases and J by 10 bases. This CDR3 is 14 amino acids long. Germline lookup yields CDR1 GTSNPN and CDR2 SVGIG (reference sequence). CDR3 sequence reads: CAWAWTGPIDEQFF. DNA of the CDR3: TGTGCCTGGGCCTGGACAGGGCCTATCGACGAGCAGTTCTTC.

This clonotype was seen ten or more times. The rearrangement joins TRBV5-1 to TRBJ1-2; D unresolved. The ends were cut back, 3 bases at V and 4 bases at J, with 13 bases in the middle. In germline, CDR1 is SGHRS, CDR2 YFSETQ. This CDR3 spans 14 amino acids. In DNA, the CDR3 is TGCGCCAGCAGCTCGCCGGCGGGAGGCTATGGCTACACCTTC. Its protein product is CASSSPAGGYGYTF. The full variable domain, in which reference TRBV5-1 and TRBJ1-2 provide the parts outside the CDR3, is KAGVTQTPRYLIKTRGQQVTLSCSPISGHRSVSWYQQTPGQGLQFLFEYFSETQRNKGNFPGRFSGRQFSNSRSEMNVSTLELGDSALYLCASSSPAGGYGYTFGSGTRLTVV.

A remark on this clonotype: This could be a read error, since a much larger clone is one nucleotide away. V and J are TRBV20-1 and TRBJ2-3; no firm D call. Trimming removed 3 bases at V and 4 bases at J, with 20 bases between. CDR3 length: 16 residues. Germline V gives CDR1 DFQATT, CDR2 SNEGSKA (reference sequence). CDR3 region: CSARVRPGAGADTQYF. The CDR3 DNA reads TGCAGTGCTAGGGTCCGGCCGGGCGCTGGAGCAGATACGCAGTATTTT.

This clonotype was seen at least ten times. The chain employs TRBV7-3 and TRBJ2-7, with D perhaps TRBD2 (5 bases). Trimming took 2 bases from V and 4 from J, leaving 18 bases between them. The V gene's germline CDR1 is SGHTA and CDR2 FQGTGA. The CDR3 totals 16 residues. DNA for the CDR3: TGTGCCAGCAGCTTAGGTTTGCCCTACAGCGGATACGAGCAGTACTTC. This sequence encodes CASSLGLPYSGYEQYF.

This clonotype was seen a handful of times. Germline and junction disagree at one end, which may indicate a read error. This chain connects TRBV11-2 to TRBJ2-1, with a possible D match to TRBD1 (5 bases). The CDR3 length is 14 residues. Per germline, CDR1 SGHAT and CDR2 FQNNGV. The CDR3 DNA reads TGTGCCAGCAGCCACGGCAGGGTGGGCAATGAGCGGTTCTTC. Protein product: CASSHGRVGNERFF.

The chain joins TRBV6-1 to TRBJ1-5; 9 bases are a match to TRBD1. Germline values: CDR1 MNHNS, CDR2 SASEGT. The CDR3 is made up of 14 amino acids. Trimming cost V 6 bases and J 7 bases; bases outside gene matches: 7. The CDR3 loop is CASSQGQGGQPQHF. In nucleotides, the CDR3 is TGTGCCAGCAGCCAGGGACAGGGAGGCCAGCCCCAGCATTTT.